A selection of T cell receptor beta chains follows, all from one sample in a study of CD4 and CD8 cells across lung adenocarcinoma regions. TCRdb recomputed calls from the PCR reads with MiXCR, one row per CDR3 protein. The sample includes tens of thousands of distinct CDR3 sequences, roughly half seen only once; the top ten take 20% to 25%. Sequences were obtained from CD8+ T cells from the center of a lung tumor. These receptor sequences come from a female donor with lung adenocarcinoma. The CD4 and CD8 labels of this study may be unreliable. Each CDR3 is given with its conserved first and last residue. Each record gives: CDR3 protein, V gene, J gene, D gene. D genes are given only for firm matches.

CDR3 protein: CASSYSRHREGTRDEQFF; V gene: TRBV6-5; J gene: TRBJ2-1; D gene: TRBD2
CDR3 protein: CASSLKWAGDYNEQFF; V gene: TRBV5-1; J gene: TRBJ2-1; D gene: TRBD2
CDR3 protein: CAGIGSRDPETQYF; V gene: TRBV10-3; J gene: TRBJ2-5; D gene: NA
CDR3 protein: CARGGGDTNTQYF; V gene: TRBV10-1; J gene: TRBJ2-3; D gene: NA
CDR3 protein: CASSQERAVTREQYF; V gene: TRBV4-3; J gene: NA; D gene: NA
CDR3 protein: CASSEWLADTDTQYF; V gene: TRBV10-1; J gene: TRBJ2-3; D gene: TRBD2
CDR3 protein: CATSQGARDEQFF; V gene: TRBV24-1; J gene: TRBJ2-1; D gene: TRBD1
CDR3 protein: CASSSPISYNEQFF; V gene: TRBV11-3; J gene: TRBJ2-1; D gene: NA
CDR3 protein: CASSYGTQETQYF; V gene: TRBV6-5; J gene: TRBJ2-3; D gene: NA
CDR3 protein: CASSFGGDTQYF; V gene: TRBV7-6; J gene: TRBJ2-3; D gene: NA
CDR3 protein: CASSLSGGATYNEQYF; V gene: TRBV7-2; J gene: TRBJ2-4; D gene: TRBD2
CDR3 protein: CASSPGGGDQNTQYF; V gene: TRBV27; J gene: TRBJ2-4; D gene: TRBD2
CDR3 protein: CAGTGARGPDTQYF; V gene: TRBV10-3; J gene: TRBJ2-3; D gene: NA
CDR3 protein: CASSEGTVNEQFF; V gene: TRBV6-1; J gene: TRBJ2-1; D gene: NA
CDR3 protein: CASSQDLGLATDTQYF; V gene: TRBV4-2; J gene: TRBJ2-3; D gene: NA
CDR3 protein: CASSRPKGQYF; V gene: TRBV10-1; J gene: TRBJ2-5; D gene: NA
CDR3 protein: CASSYVRGQETQYF; V gene: TRBV6-5; J gene: TRBJ2-5; D gene: TRBD1
CDR3 protein: CASRITETQYF; V gene: TRBV11-1; J gene: TRBJ2-3; D gene: NA
CDR3 protein: CARSEGLSATNIQYF; V gene: TRBV6-1; J gene: TRBJ2-3; D gene: NA
CDR3 protein: CASSYGSGEPDTQYF; V gene: TRBV6-5; J gene: TRBJ2-3; D gene: NA
CDR3 protein: CASHIRPSYEQYF; V gene: TRBV25-1; J gene: NA; D gene: NA
CDR3 protein: CASRPSGGREQFF; V gene: TRBV27; J gene: TRBJ2-1; D gene: TRBD2
CDR3 protein: CASRCQEEETQYF; V gene: TRBV6-1; J gene: NA; D gene: NA
CDR3 protein: CASSAGLAGVYEQFF; V gene: TRBV6-1; J gene: TRBJ2-1; D gene: TRBD2
CDR3 protein: CASSDLQGRETQYF; V gene: TRBV3-1; J gene: TRBJ2-5; D gene: NA
CDR3 protein: CASSLTSGITDTQYF; V gene: TRBV7-2; J gene: TRBJ2-3; D gene: TRBD2
CDR3 protein: CASSSSPVNEQFF; V gene: TRBV27; J gene: TRBJ2-1; D gene: NA
CDR3 protein: CASSAGIGAGGADMQYF; V gene: TRBV10-2; J gene: NA; D gene: NA
CDR3 protein: CASSEAVGDRTRYTF; V gene: TRBV6-1; J gene: TRBJ1-2; D gene: NA
CDR3 protein: CASKVGHSGNTIYF; V gene: TRBV27; J gene: TRBJ1-3; D gene: NA
CDR3 protein: CASSPDRVGQPQHF; V gene: TRBV6-1; J gene: TRBJ1-5; D gene: TRBD1
CDR3 protein: CASSATTGSRPNYGYTF; V gene: TRBV6-1; J gene: TRBJ1-2; D gene: NA
CDR3 protein: CASSEFSGQEQFF; V gene: TRBV10-1; J gene: TRBJ2-1; D gene: NA
CDR3 protein: CATSRPDQETQFF; V gene: TRBV24-1; J gene: NA; D gene: NA
CDR3 protein: CASSPGSSGRAGQYF; V gene: TRBV7-2; J gene: NA; D gene: TRBD2
CDR3 protein: CASSPRTGYDSTEAFF; V gene: TRBV27; J gene: TRBJ1-1; D gene: TRBD1
CDR3 protein: CASLRGYSYNEQFF; V gene: TRBV6-5; J gene: TRBJ2-1; D gene: NA
CDR3 protein: CARGHGGRAQETQYF; V gene: TRBV6-1; J gene: TRBJ2-5; D gene: NA
CDR3 protein: CASSDRRHGSNVQSF; V gene: TRBV6-1; J gene: TRBJ2-6; D gene: NA
CDR3 protein: CASSVNTINYGYTF; V gene: TRBV6-1; J gene: TRBJ1-2; D gene: NA
CDR3 protein: CASGLVRDFSSSYNEQFF; V gene: TRBV12-5; J gene: TRBJ2-1; D gene: NA
CDR3 protein: CASSYSSGVGDYGELFF; V gene: TRBV6-5; J gene: TRBJ2-1; D gene: NA
CDR3 protein: CASRRGDFSTDTQYF; V gene: TRBV27; J gene: TRBJ2-3; D gene: TRBD2
CDR3 protein: CASKAAMWAKDMQYF; V gene: TRBV6-1; J gene: TRBJ2-3; D gene: NA
CDR3 protein: CSARPPWATSGSQETQYF; V gene: TRBV20-1; J gene: TRBJ2-5; D gene: TRBD2
CDR3 protein: CASSGGRGLGTQYF; V gene: TRBV6-1; J gene: TRBJ2-5; D gene: NA
CDR3 protein: CARGLLAKNMQYF; V gene: TRBV7-3; J gene: TRBJ2-4; D gene: NA
CDR3 protein: CATQKRPEYMNEQFF; V gene: TRBV6-1; J gene: TRBJ2-1; D gene: NA
CDR3 protein: CASSYPPRVDTQYF; V gene: TRBV6-2/TRBV6-3; J gene: TRBJ2-3; D gene: NA
CDR3 protein: CAQIIKKKF; V gene: TRBV28; J gene: TRBJ2-1; D gene: NA
CDR3 protein: CASSEAENTEAFF; V gene: TRBV6-1; J gene: TRBJ1-1; D gene: NA
CDR3 protein: CASSEEGGWATDTQYF; V gene: TRBV6-1; J gene: NA; D gene: NA
CDR3 protein: CASRPGVGVTDTQYF; V gene: TRBV27; J gene: NA; D gene: NA
CDR3 protein: CASSKRRDRGYYNSPLHF; V gene: TRBV27; J gene: TRBJ1-6; D gene: TRBD1
CDR3 protein: CASSFPGTTSYEQFF; V gene: TRBV7-2; J gene: TRBJ2-1; D gene: NA
CDR3 protein: CASSGSRDREETQYF; V gene: TRBV6-1; J gene: NA; D gene: TRBD1
CDR3 protein: CASTLGLAGIETQYF; V gene: TRBV11-1; J gene: TRBJ2-5; D gene: TRBD2
CDR3 protein: CASGPKNTQYF; V gene: TRBV27; J gene: NA; D gene: NA
CDR3 protein: CASGRGQGTETQYF; V gene: TRBV27; J gene: NA; D gene: NA
CDR3 protein: CARGIGGSGPDTQYF; V gene: TRBV27; J gene: TRBJ2-5; D gene: NA